Given below is one T cell receptor (beta chain) in context. Its specific antigen is unknown. Within one base of it there is no much larger clone, and no base qualities were kept. V is reduced by 6 bases and J by 6 bases, leaving a spacing of 14 bases between them. CDR1 and CDR2 are read off the germline V gene as MNHEY and SVGAGI. From its cysteine to its phenylalanine, the CDR3 spans 13 amino acids. The retained sequence is limited to the CDR3, 39 bases, with the frame set at the first base. The sample comes from a study of cytomegalovirus exposure and HLA in healthy donors (dated by TCRdb to 2016 to 2017). As for the study more broadly: According to an earlier analysis of a few hundred of the donors, some 180 million T cells yielded roughly 110 million unique TCR beta sequences and roughly 280 Gb of sequence data. About 300 gigabases of sequencing data and some 85 million unique TCR sequences were included in an early release covering roughly 700 HLA-typed donors. Of the roughly 430 genotyped donors, approximately 80% fell in the genetic ancestry cluster associated with self-reported Caucasian donors. The aim of the study was to test whether cataloging public T cell receptors could identify signatures of past pathogen exposure. The study used immunosequencing to profile the T cell repertoires of around 600 subjects and linked those repertoires to cytomegalovirus serostatus. Along with the approximately 650-subject first cohort, a separate validation cohort of over a hundred different subjects was used. To predict cytomegalovirus infection status, the study brought together high-throughput TCR immunosequencing, statistical association of individual TCRs with disease status, and machine learning. A later analysis re-analyzed previously published TCR beta repertoires from about 600 donors and added high-resolution HLA genotyping to study TCR occurrence patterns. The later analysis used no new phenotypic data to find candidate immune exposures, relying instead on TCR beta sequences and their occurrence across donors. An earlier analysis of some 500 of the donors applied high-throughput TCR beta sequencing to assess whether each TCR beta V gene segment acted as functional or pseudogenic. Donor age, sex, ethnicity and CMV serostatus were compiled alongside the repertoire data. Genome-wide SNP genotypes for about three fifths of the roughly 670 donors were used in a later genetic analysis, which treated that subset as a discovery cohort. Every discovery cohort repertoire had been produced on one sequencing platform. HLA typing covered class I and class II loci at four-digit resolution. The number of donors typed differed by locus, with roughly 620-630 for A, B, C, DRB1 and DQB1, around 560 for DQA1, 600 to 610 for DPA1, and around 430 for DPB1. A handful of DR-DQ haplotypes were treated as single units for association and clustering because of strong linkage in the cohort. Among about 410 genotyped donors of the cohort, an average of about 220,000 unique TCR beta nucleotide sequences was sequenced per donor, of which about 20% were non-productive. Results the study describes overall, beyond this receptor: The classifier was reported to diagnose cytomegalovirus status with high specificity and sensitivity in both the original cohort and the validation cohort. In a later analysis, some 18,000 TCR beta sequences were associated with specific HLA alleles at a false discovery rate of 0.05. In vitro tests confirmed that three of the cytomegalovirus-associated TCR beta chains recognize cytomegalovirus antigens. For the cohort, immune exposure information was limited to CMV serostatus. Because HLA typing was unavailable for some donors at each locus, only the typed subset was used in association tests. Correlated functional status among segregating V segments might reflect linkage disequilibrium, but an unknown experimental factor could not be ruled out. Only TCR beta chains were sequenced in this cohort, and the absence of alpha or paired-chain data limited detectable features. According to a later analysis, parvovirus B19, influenza, CMV and Epstein-Barr virus appeared linked to several top co-occurrence clusters. An earlier analysis of approximately 540 of the donors showed that most TCR beta V segments appeared in productive rearrangements either about 90% or about 30% of the time, which broadly matched IMGT annotations. Most TCR sequences were seen in very few donors, while some public TCRs were found in many individuals. Some IMGT-functional V segments, including TRBV6-2 and TRBV6-3, could not be distinguished by the 87-base-pair reads and were therefore excluded. According to a later genetic analysis, donors in an Asian-associated ancestry cluster had fewer N-insertions in productive TCRs than the approximately 670-donor mean. The earlier analysis of 587 of the donors excluded seventeen rarely observed V segments, including chromosome 9 orphons, because counts were too low. The authors suggested that the approach could potentially be generalized to other disease states and immunological phenotypes. In the study, 164 TCR beta chains were listed as associated with cytomegalovirus. A later analysis found that HLA-associated TCR beta chains were more clonally expanded and had lower generation probabilities than equally common non-associated chains. A further reported finding was that TCR beta sequences accurately predicted the HLA-A and HLA-B alleles for most subjects in the first cohort. Roughly uniform sequencing depth across donors was assumed in presence/absence analyses, although this assumption may not hold. A cluster of highly shared sequence variants was judged likely to represent a technical artifact of the sequencing pipeline. Most CMV-associated TCR beta chains appeared to be HLA-restricted in a later analysis, and the HLA associations seemed to be driven largely by CMV exposure. A later genetic analysis associated a missense DCLRE1C variant with V-gene and J-gene trimming of TCR beta chains, and an independent cohort replicated the association. According to a later analysis, TCR association rates differed among HLA loci, with DRB1 alleles showing the most associated TCRs and HLA-C alleles showing the fewest. When HLA alleles, especially DR and DQ, strongly co-occurred, attributing TCR associations to individual alleles was difficult.

The cohort was made up of approximately 670 healthy bone marrow donors. All cohort members were sampled while nominally healthy, although unrecorded immune exposures were likely present. The donor tested CMV seronegative and was one of the 352 seronegative cohort members. A peripheral blood sample was collected from each donor, and TCR beta sequencing was performed on peripheral blood mononuclear cells. Genomic DNA extraction from the blood cell samples was performed with the Qiagen DNeasy Blood Extraction Kit. Receptor libraries were prepared by the immunoSEQ multiplex PCR assay. For the multiplex PCR, a mixture combining 60 forward primers for TCR Vbeta segments and 13 reverse primers for TCR Jbeta segments was used. Amplification of the CDR3 region of rearranged TCR beta genes was performed with a multiplex PCR assay on genomic DNA. Amplified TCR beta libraries were sequenced as 87-base-pair reads on the Illumina HiSeq System. The authors' pipeline ran thus. In a later analysis, around 80 million unique TCR beta chains were counted across the roughly 610 repertoires, and approximately 9.9 million of these chains were shared by at least two donors. Raw reads were error-corrected and collapsed into unique sequences by a nearest-neighbor algorithm in which closely related sequences were merged to remove PCR and sequencing errors. CDR3 sequences were aligned to IMGT reference sequences to assign V, D and J gene segments. For a sequence to be retained, a match of at least six nucleotides to both a V gene segment and a J gene segment was required. Rearrangements were classified as productive when the CDR3 lacked stop codons and remained in frame with V and J, and all other rearrangements were classified as non-productive. Following IMGT convention, CDR3 was defined as the stretch from the second conserved V-encoded cysteine to the conserved J-encoded phenylalanine. In an earlier analysis of 550 to 650 of the donors, sequences lacking an unambiguous match to a single V gene segment were excluded. An earlier analysis of a few hundred of the donors classified V segments as functional when productive rearrangements were above 56.7% and as segregating when the standard deviation between donors was above 5%. To diagnose cytomegalovirus status from the catalog of TCR beta chain sequences, a statistical classification framework was built. A later analysis assigned V and J genes by comparing TCR nucleotide sequences with IMGT/GENE-DB human TR gene sequences. In a later analysis, CDR3 sequences and most-parsimonious VDJ recombination scenarios were assigned using the TCRdist pipeline. In a later analysis, each TCR beta chain was defined by its CDR3 amino acid sequence together with its V-gene family, and reads without a unique V-gene family were excluded. To address suspected cross-contamination and a sequencing artifact, a later analysis removed roughly 580 highly shared, low-generation-probability nucleotide sequences. For each public chain, a later analysis derived a clonal expansion index from normalized ranks of inferred template counts within each repertoire. A later analysis computed generation probabilities with a VDJ recombination model fitted to out-of-frame rearrangements, and checked the results against IGoR. In a later analysis, TCR-TCR, TCR-HLA and TCR-CMV co-occurrence was scored with hypergeometric tests, and a repertoire-size bias correction was applied to TCR pairs. A later analysis estimated false discovery rates by permuting HLA or CMV assignments 20 times. A later analysis grouped co-occurring TCRs with DBSCAN, adding TCRdist sequence similarity when clustering within HLA-allele-positive subsets. Repertoires with fewer than 30,000 or more than 120,000 public chains, plus five repertoires with anomalous nucleotide sharing, were excluded from co-occurrence clustering. TCRdb took over this immuneACCESS table, retaining in-frame rearrangements with V and J assigned. Such tables are incomplete; in checked studies, under half of the missing clones stem from an unresolved V gene, and the remainder is unexplained. The DNA gave D and trimming, while V, J and clone size come from that table. A total of some 110,000 clones appear in this sample, over 60% of them only once. The ten largest clones take up about 2.2% of the sample.

The rearrangement combines TRBV6-5 with TRBJ1-2, with no confidently assigned D gene. The sequence was collected from a young woman in good health and CMV-seronegative. Material: PBMCs. Here is the DNA: TGTGCCAGCAGCCCCAGGCAGCTCCATGGCTACACCTTC. Its translation is CASSPRQLHGYTF.